What follows are 21 T cell receptor beta chains derived from one specimen sequenced in a study of CD8 T cells in ankylosing spondylitis. Whole-study findings and limits: Seven to nine highly homologous variants formed a TCR beta motif that appeared characteristic of ankylosing spondylitis blood.

MiXCR was run by TCRdb on the 5' RACE reads, yielding one entry per CDR3 protein. Of more than 300,000 distinct CDR3 sequences listed, 8% are singletons. No antigen is known for these receptors. Material for sequencing was blood, either unsorted or a sorted T cell fraction (not recorded which). Receptor source: a male donor with ankylosing spondylitis.

The table lists this clonotype with a few counts. This chain joins TRBV25-1 and TRBJ2-1; 14 bases are shared with TRBD2. The junction had 3 bases not matched to a gene; V was cut back by 7 bases and J by 4 bases. This CDR3 has 15 residues. In germline, CDR1 is MGHDK, CDR2 SYGVNS. The CDR3 DNA sequence: TGTGCCAGCACCAGACTAGCGGGAGGGTACAATGAGCAGTTCTTC. It codes for CASTRLAGGYNEQFF.

This clonotype was seen repeatedly, ten times or more. This chain connects TRBV10-3 to TRBJ1-1; tentatively, D is TRBD1 (5 bases). Germline values: CDR1 ENHRY, CDR2 SYGVKD. The CDR3 spans 13 residues. Trimming cost V 10 bases and J 0 bases, with 12 bases left between them. Written as DNA, the CDR3 is TGTGCCACTTCACAGGAGATGAACACTGAAGCTTTCTTT. Amino acid sequence: CATSQEMNTEAFF.

The V and J genes are TRBV7-9 and TRBJ2-5; maybe TRBD2 (6 bases). CDR3 length equals 13 residues. Trimming pared 5 bases from V and 7 bases from J, leaving 14 bases between. Germline V lookup: CDR1 SEHNR, CDR2 FQNEAQ (reference sequence). CDR3 nucleotide sequence: TGTGCCAGCAGCGCGGGACCCACCGGGACCCAGTACTTC. This encodes CASSAGPTGTQYF.

CDR3 region: CASSLRRIRNEQFF. CDR3 nucleotide sequence: TGTGCCAGCAGTTTACGACGGATTCGCAATGAGCAGTTCTTC. The rearrangement uses TRBV12-3 or TRBV12-4 and TRBJ2-1; D gene ambiguous. This CDR3 is built from 14 residues. The V end lost 2 bases, the J end lost 6 bases, and 11 bases lay between the germline ends.

The chain links TRBV2 to TRBJ1-5; D unclear. This CDR3 is built from 18 residues. The V gene's germline CDR1 is SNHLY and CDR2 FYNNEI. V was clipped by 6 bases and J by 0 bases, with 21 bases between them. This CDR3 reads CASSPLGSRIYSNQPQHF. CDR3 sequence (DNA): TGTGCCAGCAGCCCGCTCGGCTCCAGGATTTATAGCAATCAGCCCCAGCATTTT. Based on the CDR3 plus reference TRBV2 and TRBJ1-5, the full variable domain is EPEVTQTPSHQVTQMGQEVILRCVPISNHLYFYWYRQILGQKVEFLVSFYNNEISEKSEIFDDQFSVERPDGSNFTLKIRSTKLEDSAMYFCASSPLGSRIYSNQPQHFGDGTRLSIL.

The chain links TRBV7-2 to TRBJ2-4, with unresolved D. This CDR3 region has 13 residues. Germline CDR1 SGHTA, CDR2 FQGNSA. Deletions cut 5 bases from V and 6 bases from J, with 11 bases between. The CDR3 sequence is CASSPPPGNIQYF. Here the CDR3 DNA reads TGTGCCAGCAGCCCGCCGCCGGGAAACATTCAGTACTTC.

There are many counts of this clonotype. The V and J genes are TRBV5-1 and TRBJ1-1; TRBD1 might be the D (5 bases). The V gene's germline CDR1 is SGHRS and CDR2 YFSETQ. The V end was cut by 0 bases, the J end by 0 bases, with 6 bases between. The CDR3 is 14 amino acids. For the CDR3, the DNA is TGCGCCAGCAGCTTGGGGACAATGAACACTGAAGCTTTCTTT. This sequence encodes CASSLGTMNTEAFF.

V gene TRBV5-1 combines with J gene TRBJ2-7; 14 nucleotides match TRBD2. Germline CDR1 and CDR2: SGHRS and YFSETQ. This CDR3 has 17 residues. Losses at the gene ends were 4 bases for V and 7 bases for J; bases not matched to a gene: 13. CDR3 loop: CASSQGLAGAPLGEQYF. The DNA of the CDR3 is TGCGCCAGCAGCCAGGGACTAGCGGGAGCCCCTTTGGGTGAGCAGTACTTC.

The chain joins TRBV4-1 to TRBJ2-4; weak D call: TRBD2 (5 bases). Germline CDR1 is MGHRA and CDR2 is YSYEKL. The V end was cut by 5 bases, the J end by 4 bases, with 18 bases between. CDR3 length: 16 residues. The CDR3 here is CASSEGAVPPKNIQYF. In DNA, the CDR3 is TGCGCCAGCAGCGAGGGAGCAGTCCCCCCAAAAAACATTCAGTACTTC.

In this sample, this clonotype turned up a few times. V is TRBV12-3 or TRBV12-4 and J is TRBJ2-7; tentative D call: TRBD2 (6 bases). The germline V and J ends were trimmed by 2 bases and 3 bases, with 14 bases remaining between them. This CDR3 contains 15 residues. DNA of the CDR3: TGTGCCAGCAGTTTACTTTCCAGGGAGGACTACGAGCAGTACTTC. It specifies CASSLLSREDYEQYF.

The sample holds a few counts of this clonotype. CDR3 sequence reads: CASSLEVTASYEQYF. The CDR3 DNA is TGCGCCAGCAGCTTGGAGGTGACAGCGAGCTACGAGCAGTACTTC. The rearrangement uses TRBV5-1 and TRBJ2-7, with D tentatively TRBD1 (5 bases). The CDR3 loop spans 15 amino acids. Germline V gene data show CDR1 as SGHRS and CDR2 as YFSETQ. V dropped 0 bases and J dropped 3 bases, with 13 bases sitting between them. The whole variable domain, filled in from reference TRBV5-1 and TRBJ2-7, reads KAGVTQTPRYLIKTRGQQVTLSCSPISGHRSVSWYQQTPGQGLQFLFEYFSETQRNKGNFPGRFSGRQFSNSRSEMNVSTLELGDSALYLCASSLEVTASYEQYFGPGTRLTVT.

This clonotype showed up many times. V gene TRBV6-1 combines with J gene TRBJ1-4, with 8 nucleotides matching TRBD1. V shed 5 bases, J shed 7 bases, and the junction held 12 bases outside the gene matches. Germline values: CDR1 MNHNS, CDR2 SASEGT. CDR3 size: 16 residues. The CDR3 region is CASSPPVDRGAEKLFF. The DNA for the CDR3 is TGTGCCAGCAGTCCACCAGTCGACAGGGGTGCTGAAAAACTGTTTTTT.

This clonotype was counted only a few times. This chain joins TRBV12-3 or TRBV12-4 and TRBJ2-7, with D possibly TRBD2 on 5 matching bases. The CDR3 runs 16 residues. The V end lost 3 bases, the J end lost 8 bases, and 23 bases lay between the germline ends. CDR3 in amino acids: CASSFSGSATSGKQYF. CDR3 DNA sequence: TGTGCCAGCAGTTTCTCCGGGTCGGCCACCTCCGGGAAGCAGTACTTC.

This clonotype was observed a few times. V usage is TRBV7-2 and J usage is TRBJ1-2; no clear D. The CDR3 contains 12 residues. The V end lost 6 bases, the J end lost 2 bases, and 7 bases lay between the germline ends. Germline V CDR1 and CDR2: SGHTA, FQGNSA. The CDR3 nucleotides read TGTGCCAGCAGTTTCTCAAACTATGGCTACACCTTC. Amino acids: CASSFSNYGYTF.

This clonotype was counted only a few times. The rearrangement uses TRBV20-1 and TRBJ2-5; D unresolved. The V end lost 6 bases, the J end lost 1 base, and 6 bases lay between the germline ends. CDR1 is DFQATT, CDR2 SNEGSKA, per germline (reference sequence). The CDR3 is made up of 11 amino acids. The CDR3 reads CSAPGQETQYF. CDR3 bases: TGCAGTGCCCCTGGCCAAGAGACCCAGTACTTC.

This clonotype was seen only a few times. V and J are TRBV5-1 and TRBJ2-2; 7 nucleotides align to TRBD2. CDR1 and CDR2 (germline): SGHRS, YFSETQ. J was trimmed by 1 base and V by 4 bases; bases with no gene match: 1. The CDR3 is 14 amino acids. CDR3 coding DNA: TGCGCCAGCAGCCAGCGGGAGAACACCGGGGAGCTGTTTTTT. Its translation: CASSQRENTGELFF.

The chain is built from TRBV20-1 and TRBJ2-1; perhaps D is TRBD1 or TRBD2 (5 bases each). Germline V lookup: CDR1 DFQATT, CDR2 SNEGSKA (reference sequence). V shed 1 base and J shed 0 bases, with 10 bases lying between them. CDR3 size: 15 residues. The CDR3 here is CSARAGRRSYNEQFF. In DNA, the CDR3 is TGCAGTGCTAGAGCGGGGCGGCGCTCCTACAATGAGCAGTTCTTC.

This clonotype was observed a few times. The chain has TRBV30 and TRBJ1-6, with 9 bases that match TRBD1. The V and J ends lost 3 bases and 11 bases, in that order; junction bases with no gene match: 8. There are 14 residues in the CDR3. Germline CDR1 GTSNPN, CDR2 SVGIG (reference sequence). This CDR3 reads CAWSRQGGLPPLHF. Written as DNA, the CDR3 is TGTGCCTGGAGCCGACAGGGGGGATTGCCACCCCTCCACTTT.

This clonotype was seen at least ten times. This chain joins TRBV5-5 and TRBJ2-3; TRBD1 matches 7 bases. The ends lost 4 bases at V and 1 base at J; junction bases unmatched: 9. Per the germline V gene, CDR1 is SGHKS and CDR2 is YYEKEE (reference sequence). The CDR3 consists of 16 residues. The CDR3 DNA reads TGTGCCAGCAGCATACACCGGGACAGCCGCACAGATACGCAGTATTTT. Encoded protein: CASSIHRDSRTDTQYF.

This clonotype appeared many times. The DNA for the CDR3 is TGCAGCGTGGGGACAGCGGCGGGGTACGAGCAGTACTTC. Translated, it gives CSVGTAAGYEQYF. The chain joins TRBV29-1 to TRBJ2-7, with TRBD1 as a possible D gene (7 bases). With 6 bases removed from V and 4 bases from J, the gap between germline ends came to 16 bases. The germline V gene encodes CDR1 SQVTM and CDR2 ANQGSEA. CDR3 size: 13 residues.

The V gene is TRBV7-9, the J gene TRBJ2-3, with D possibly being TRBD2 (6 bases). Trimming took 0 bases from V and 10 from J, leaving 14 bases between them. There are 14 residues in the CDR3. The germline V gene has CDR1 SEHNR and CDR2 FQNEAQ (reference sequence). The CDR3: CASSLAWGDSAQYF. The CDR3 bases are TGTGCCAGCAGCTTAGCATGGGGGGACTCGGCGCAGTATTTT.